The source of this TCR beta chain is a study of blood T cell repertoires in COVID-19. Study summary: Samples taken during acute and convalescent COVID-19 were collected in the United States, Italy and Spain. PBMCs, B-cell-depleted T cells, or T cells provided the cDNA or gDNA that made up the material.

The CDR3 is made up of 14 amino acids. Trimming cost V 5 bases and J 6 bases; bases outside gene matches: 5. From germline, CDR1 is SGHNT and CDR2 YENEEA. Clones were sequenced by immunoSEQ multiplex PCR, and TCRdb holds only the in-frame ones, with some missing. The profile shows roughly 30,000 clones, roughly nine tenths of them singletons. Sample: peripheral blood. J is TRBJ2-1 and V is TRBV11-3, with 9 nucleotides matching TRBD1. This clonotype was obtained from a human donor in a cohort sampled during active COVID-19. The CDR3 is CASSLQGAVNEQFF. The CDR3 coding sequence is TGTGCCAGCAGCCTACAGGGGGCGGTCAATGAGCAGTTCTTC.